The 16 T cell receptor beta chains presented below share a single source sample, sequenced in a study of early T cells in non-severe SARS-CoV-2 infection. One entry per CDR3 protein results from TCRdb running MiXCR on the 5' RACE reads. This table holds about 76,000 distinct CDR3 sequences, about 11% found once. What was sequenced was whole blood. The origin of the receptors is an adult who was a healthcare worker with PCR-confirmed SARS-CoV-2 infection or an uninfected control (not recorded which).

V is TRBV20-1 and J is TRBJ2-1; 8 nucleotides align to TRBD1. This CDR3 region has 14 residues. The V segment lost 5 bases and the J segment 3 bases; nucleotides outside the gene matches: 6. The germline V gene has CDR1 DFQATT and CDR2 SNEGSKA (reference sequence). As DNA, the CDR3 is TGCAGTGCTGGGAGGACAGGGTACTACAATGAGCAGTTCTTC. Its protein is CSAGRTGYYNEQFF.

DNA of the CDR3: TGTGCCAGCAGCCCCGGGGGCTTCAATCAGCCCCAGCATTTT. Translating gives CASSPGGFNQPQHF. J is TRBJ1-5 and V is TRBV7-2, with D possibly matching TRBD1 (6 bases). Trimming cost V 5 bases and J 3 bases, with 11 bases left between them. This CDR3 contains 14 residues. Germline-derived CDR1 and CDR2 are SGHTA and FQGNSA.

This clonotype was picked up many times. The chain uses TRBV5-4 and TRBJ2-1, with 8 bases lining up with TRBD2. V gave up 4 bases and J gave up 12 bases; unmatched junction bases: 6. CDR3 length: 12 amino acids. Germline loops: CDR1 SGHNT, CDR2 YYREEE (reference sequence). The CDR3 loop is CASSTGLAGQFF. The DNA of the CDR3 is TGTGCCAGCAGCACCGGACTAGCTGGGCAGTTCTTC.

This chain uses TRBV7-9 with TRBJ2-3, with 10 nucleotides matching TRBD2. This CDR3 region has 18 residues. Losses at the gene ends were 3 bases for V and 0 bases for J; bases not matched to a gene: 9. Looked up from germline, CDR1 is SEHNR and CDR2 is FQNEAQ (reference sequence). In DNA form, the CDR3 reads TGTGCCAGCAGCTTTCGTAGCGGGGGGTTTCGTAGCACAGATACGCAGTATTTT. Translating gives CASSFRSGGFRSTDTQYF. The full variable domain, completed using reference TRBV7-9 and TRBJ2-3, is DTGVSQNPRHKITKRGQNVTFRCDPISEHNRLYWYRQTLGQGPEFLTYFQNEAQLEKSRLLSDRFSAERPKGSFSTLEIQRTEQGDSAMYLCASSFRSGGFRSTDTQYFGPGTRLTVL.

This clonotype was found many times. The rearrangement uses TRBV9 and TRBJ2-2, with a possible D match to TRBD1 (6 bases). Between the trimmed V and J ends, which lost 1 base and 7 bases, there was a span of 17 bases. Germline loops: CDR1 SGDLS, CDR2 YYNGEE. This CDR3 is built from 16 residues. CDR3 nucleotides: TGTGCCAGCAGCGTAACTCGAGGGACACCCAACGGGGAGCTGTTTTTT. Residues: CASSVTRGTPNGELFF.

This clonotype was recorded many times. The chain joins TRBV6-5 to TRBJ1-2; 8 nucleotides match TRBD1. Germline-derived CDR1 and CDR2 are MNHEY and SVGAGI. The CDR3 has 13 residues. J was trimmed by 6 bases and V by 6 bases; bases with no gene match: 6. The CDR3 sequence is CASRFNRGNGYTF. CDR3 DNA sequence: TGTGCCAGCAGATTCAACAGGGGGAATGGCTACACCTTC.

For the CDR3, the DNA is TGTGCCAGCAGCCAACCTTGGCAGGGGGCAAGGGATACGCAGTATTTT. It is translated as CASSQPWQGARDTQYF. The chain employs TRBV3-1 and TRBJ2-3; 8 bases are a match to TRBD1. This CDR3 is 16 amino acids long. Germline V gene data show CDR1 as LGHDT and CDR2 as YNNKEL (reference sequence). Trimming removed 2 bases from V and 6 bases from J; junction bases left unmatched: 10.

As regards this clonotype: With a much larger clone just one base away, this may be a read error. A read error is likely, as this CDR3 ends without the conserved phenylalanine or tryptophan. The V call is TRBV5-6, the J call TRBJ1-4, with a tentative D call TRBD1 (5 bases). V shed 3 bases and J shed 7 bases, with 7 bases lying between them. This CDR3 region has 12 residues. The germline V gene has CDR1 SGHDT and CDR2 YYEEEE. The CDR3 is CASSWDGEKLFL. In nucleotides, the CDR3 is TGTGCCAGCAGCTGGGACGGTGAAAAACTGTTTCTT.

This clonotype came up many times. The chain couples TRBV4-3 to TRBJ2-2; perhaps TRBD1 as D (5 bases). The CDR3 spans 17 residues. V was shortened by 0 bases and J by 5 bases, with 16 bases between the two germline ends. Germline V gene sequence: CDR1 LGHNA, CDR2 YSLEER. CDR3 sequence reads: CASSQDHRAGWTGELFF. CDR3 DNA sequence: TGCGCCAGCAGCCAAGATCATAGGGCAGGGTGGACCGGGGAGCTGTTTTTT.

V is TRBV24-1 and J is TRBJ2-1, with TRBD2 matching over 11 bases. V lost 4 bases to trimming and J lost 1 base; unmatched junction nucleotides: 2. Germline values: CDR1 KGHDR, CDR2 SFDVKD. This CDR3 has 16 amino acids. CDR3 residues: CATSDPSGGSYNEQFF. Here the CDR3 DNA reads TGTGCCACCAGTGACCCTAGCGGGGGGTCCTACAATGAGCAGTTCTTC.

There are a few counts of this clonotype. The chain has TRBV6-1 and TRBJ1-3; D perhaps matches TRBD1 (5 bases). V dropped 1 base and J dropped 0 bases, with 16 bases sitting between them. The CDR3 is made up of 18 amino acids. Germline loops: CDR1 MNHNS, CDR2 SASEGT. The CDR3 sequence: CASSEVVTAYSSGNTIYF. For the CDR3, the DNA is TGTGCCAGCAGTGAAGTTGTGACAGCTTATTCCTCTGGAAACACCATATATTTT.

This clonotype was counted at least ten times. This rearrangement joins TRBV7-2 to TRBJ2-3; D uncertain. The V end lost 0 bases, the J end lost 0 bases, and 7 bases lay between the germline ends. The CDR3 totals 15 residues. Per germline, CDR1 SGHTA and CDR2 FQGNSA. Here the CDR3 reads CASSLAGVSTDTQYF. In DNA, the CDR3 is TGTGCCAGCAGCTTAGCTGGCGTTAGCACAGATACGCAGTATTTT.

This clonotype has a handful of counts. CDR3 region: CASSLTGGADTEAFF. CDR3 DNA: TGTGCCAGCAGTTTGACAGGGGGCGCAGACACTGAAGCTTTCTTT. The chain carries TRBV9 and TRBJ1-1; the match to TRBD1 covers 10 bases. The CDR3 is 15 residues long. Germline values: CDR1 SGDLS, CDR2 YYNGEE. The V and J ends lost 5 bases and 3 bases, in that order; junction bases with no gene match: 7.

Remarks on this clonotype: A read error may be the cause here, since a much bigger clone is one base away. The chain combines TRBV19 with TRBJ1-4, with unresolved D. The V gene's germline CDR1 is LNHDA and CDR2 SQIVND (reference sequence). The CDR3 loop spans 12 amino acids. The CDR3 loop reads CVSSRTSEKLFF. CDR3 in DNA: TGTGTCAGTAGCCGTACCAGTGAAAAACTGTTTTTT.

In this sample, this clonotype turned up a few times. This rearrangement joins TRBV4-3 to TRBJ2-3, with 7 bases matching TRBD2. V trimming: 1 base; J trimming: 6 bases; junction bases outside the gene matches: 4. This CDR3 comprises 14 residues. CDR1 is LGHNA, CDR2 YSLEER, per germline. The CDR3 reads CASSQGLGGDTQYF. The CDR3 DNA follows: TGCGCCAGCAGCCAAGGTTTGGGGGGGGATACGCAGTATTTT.

The chain combines TRBV5-5 with TRBJ1-1; 10 bases align to TRBD1. Losses at the gene ends were 4 bases for V and 5 bases for J; bases not matched to a gene: 8. Germline V gives CDR1 SGHKS, CDR2 YYEKEE (reference sequence). The CDR3 has 15 amino acids. CDR3 in amino acids: CASSLGQGRLTEAFF. The CDR3 bases are TGTGCCAGCAGCCTGGGACAGGGGAGGTTAACTGAAGCTTTCTTT.